Presented here are 24 T cell receptor beta chains from one specimen sequenced in a study of ipilimumab plus nivolumab after autologous stem cell transplantation. Some clones are missing from TCRdb's copy, which holds only in-frame ones; the method was immunoSEQ multiplex PCR. Here the sample spans 20,000 to 30,000 clones, 86% being singletons. Sequenced here: PBMCs, sampled in a trial of ipilimumab plus nivolumab as post-transplant consolidation. These receptors came from a male donor with diffuse large B-cell lymphoma.

CDR3 loop: CASSLGTGVTEAFF. The CDR3 DNA is TGTGCCAGCAGCCTCGGGACAGGGGTCACTGAAGCTTTCTTT. The rearrangement links TRBV4-2 to TRBJ1-1, with TRBD1 matching 10 bases. The germline CDR1 and CDR2 sequences are LGHNA and YNFKEQ. V shed 4 bases, J shed 4 bases, and the junction held 3 bases outside the gene matches. The CDR3 contains 14 residues.

J is TRBJ2-5 and V is TRBV5-1, with D perhaps assigned TRBD1 or TRBD2 (5 bases each). Trimming removed 0 bases at V and 2 bases at J, with 14 bases between. The CDR3 is made up of 16 amino acids. Germline-derived CDR1 and CDR2 are SGHRS and YFSETQ. The CDR3 nucleotides are TGCGCCAGCAGCTTGGCTCAGGGAGTGGGGCAAGAGACCCAGTACTTC. This encodes CASSLAQGVGQETQYF.

This chain uses TRBV2 with TRBJ2-5; 8 bases map to TRBD2. J lost 5 bases, V lost 2 bases, and 7 bases had no gene match. Germline CDR1 reads SNHLY; CDR2 reads FYNNEI. The CDR3 runs to 15 residues. The CDR3 DNA is TGTGCCAGCAGTGAAAACGGGGGGGCCCGGGAGACCCAGTACTTC. Its translation is CASSENGGARETQYF.

The chain joins TRBV10-3 to TRBJ1-1; perhaps TRBD1 as D (6 bases). The CDR3 extends over 14 amino acids. CDR1 is ENHRY and CDR2 is SYGVKD in the germline V gene. Trimming cost V 7 bases and J 6 bases, with 18 bases left between them. The CDR3 spells CAIKGRGEDAEAFF. Here the CDR3 DNA reads TGTGCCATCAAGGGTAGGGGGGAAGACGCTGAAGCTTTCTTT.

The chain uses TRBV18 and TRBJ2-2; D gene ambiguous. CDR1 and CDR2 from the germline V gene are KGHSH and LQKENI. The ends were cut back, 3 bases at V and 5 bases at J, with 10 bases in the middle. This CDR3 spans 14 amino acids. CDR3 loop: CASSPRTQTGELFF. CDR3 DNA: TGTGCCAGCTCACCCCGGACCCAAACCGGGGAGCTGTTTTTT.

V and J are TRBV5-5 and TRBJ1-5, with D unclear. V lost 2 bases to trimming and J lost 0 bases, with 9 bases between them. The CDR3 contains 15 residues. Germline V gives CDR1 SGHKS, CDR2 YYEKEE (reference sequence). CDR3 nucleotide sequence: TGTGCCAGCAGCTTTAGTCCGTATAGCAATCAGCCCCAGCATTTT. Translating it yields CASSFSPYSNQPQHF.

The gene calls are TRBV6-6 and TRBJ2-5, with a possible D match to TRBD1 (6 bases). The germline V gene encodes CDR1 MNHNY and CDR2 SVGAGI (reference sequence). V was clipped by 5 bases and J by 5 bases, with 18 bases between them. The CDR3 totals 15 residues. CDR3: CASSPLGQSAETQYF. The CDR3 DNA sequence: TGTGCCAGCAGTCCCCTTGGACAGTCAGCGGAGACCCAGTACTTC.

The rearrangement joins TRBV5-1 to TRBJ1-4; TRBD1 might be the D (6 bases). This CDR3 region has 14 residues. V lost 3 bases, J lost 6 bases, and 12 bases lay in between. Per the germline V gene, CDR1 is SGHRS and CDR2 is YFSETQ. CDR3 in amino acids: CASSSTGRDEKLFF. The CDR3 DNA reads TGCGCCAGCAGCTCAACAGGGAGGGATGAAAAACTGTTTTTT.

The rearrangement uses TRBV7-2 and TRBJ1-1; 10 nucleotides match TRBD1. Trimming cost V 5 bases and J 6 bases; bases outside gene matches: 6. The V gene's germline CDR1 is SGHTA and CDR2 FQGNSA. This CDR3 comprises 14 residues. The CDR3 protein is CASSDPGQGPEAFF. Here the CDR3 DNA reads TGTGCCAGCAGCGATCCGGGACAGGGGCCTGAAGCTTTCTTT.

The V and J genes are TRBV18 and TRBJ2-1; tentatively, D is TRBD1 (5 bases). Germline lookup yields CDR1 KGHSH and CDR2 LQKENI. The CDR3 contains 15 residues. V dropped 1 base and J dropped 3 bases, with 10 bases sitting between them. The CDR3 DNA sequence: TGTGCCAGCTCACCACTGGGGCAAGGCTACAATGAGCAGTTCTTC. It yields the protein CASSPLGQGYNEQFF.

V and J are TRBV5-1 and TRBJ2-7, with D possibly called TRBD1 or TRBD2 (5 bases each). CDR3 length: 17 residues. V lost 1 base and J 2 bases, leaving 19 bases between the germline ends. Germline CDR1 is SGHRS and CDR2 is YFSETQ. CDR3 sequence (DNA): TGCGCCAGCAGCTTGAAGAGGGGCGCCGTGGCAGCCTACGAGCAGTACTTC. It translates to CASSLKRGAVAAYEQYF. Drawing the rest from reference TRBV5-1 and TRBJ2-7, the complete variable domain is KAGVTQTPRYLIKTRGQQVTLSCSPISGHRSVSWYQQTPGQGLQFLFEYFSETQRNKGNFPGRFSGRQFSNSRSEMNVSTLELGDSALYLCASSLKRGAVAAYEQYFGPGTRLTVT.

This chain connects TRBV7-9 to TRBJ2-1, with 7 bases identical to TRBD2. The V gene's germline CDR1 is SEHNR and CDR2 FQNEAQ (reference sequence). CDR3 length equals 15 residues. V dropped 1 base and J dropped 8; count of bases not matched to a gene: 8. In DNA, the CDR3 is TGTGCCAGCAGCTTAGGGGCAACTAGCGACGATGAGCAGTTCTTC. Translated, it gives CASSLGATSDDEQFF.

This clone has a single count. This rearrangement joins TRBV5-1 to TRBJ2-1, with 9 bases identical to TRBD1. The CDR3 sequence is 14 residues long. Germline V gene sequence: CDR1 SGHRS, CDR2 YFSETQ. V shed 1 base, J shed 10 bases, and the junction held 6 bases outside the gene matches. The CDR3 DNA follows: TGCGCCAGCAGCTTGCCGGGACAGGGAAACGAGCAGTTCTTC. Its protein is CASSLPGQGNEQFF.

The rearrangement links TRBV6-6 to TRBJ1-1, with a tentative D call TRBD1 (5 bases). The CDR3 is 13 amino acids. Germline CDR1 is MNHNY and CDR2 is SVGAGI (reference sequence). V was trimmed by 4 bases and J by 6 bases, leaving 12 bases between them. Written as DNA, the CDR3 is TGTGCCAGCAGTTCGGGGGTAAGATCTGAAGCTTTCTTT. It specifies CASSSGVRSEAFF.

V is TRBV19 and J is TRBJ2-6; maybe TRBD2 (5 bases). There are 16 residues in the CDR3. The germline CDR1 and CDR2 sequences are LNHDA and SQIVND (reference sequence). V lost 2 bases to trimming and J lost 0 bases, with 8 bases between them. CDR3 protein: CASSITGSSGANVLTF. The CDR3 region has the DNA TGTGCCAGTAGTATAACGGGGAGCTCTGGGGCCAACGTCCTGACTTTC.

In its sample, this clone was seen once. The chain's CDR3 is CASSEAGASDEKLFF. CDR3 in DNA: TGCGCCAGCAGCGAGGCCGGGGCGTCTGATGAAAAACTGTTTTTT. V is TRBV5-1 and J is TRBJ1-4, with D possibly being TRBD1 (5 bases). Germline values: CDR1 SGHRS, CDR2 YFSETQ. The CDR3 is made up of 15 amino acids. Between the trimmed V and J ends, which lost 4 bases and 6 bases, there was a span of 16 bases.

The chain employs TRBV29-1 and TRBJ1-2, with D unclear. The CDR3 length is 11 residues. Germline V lookup: CDR1 SQVTM, CDR2 ANQGSEA. Trimming cost V 3 bases and J 8 bases, with 10 bases left between them. CDR3 nucleotides: TGCAGCGTTGATGGAGGCGCAGGCTACACCTTC. Amino acids: CSVDGGAGYTF. Using reference TRBV29-1 and TRBJ1-2 for the parts outside the CDR3, the full variable domain is SAVISQKPSRDICQRGTSLTIQCQVDSQVTMMFWYRQQPGQSLTLIATANQGSEATYESGFVIDKFPISRPNLTFSTLTVSNMSPEDSSIYLCSVDGGAGYTFGSGTRLTVV.

The rearrangement uses TRBV9 and TRBJ2-3; 7 bases align to TRBD2. V lost 0 bases and J lost 5; bases outside the gene matches: 6. CDR1 SGDLS and CDR2 YYNGEE come from the germline V gene. The CDR3 spans 15 residues. Here the CDR3 reads CASSVGSGAGDTQYF. The CDR3 nucleotides read TGTGCCAGCAGCGTAGGGAGCGGGGCGGGAGATACGCAGTATTTT. Full variable domain (remainder filled in from reference TRBV9 and TRBJ2-3): DSGVTQTPKHLITATGQRVTLRCSPRSGDLSVYWYQQSLDQGLQFLIQYYNGEERAKGNILERFSAQQFPDLHSELNLSSLELGDSALYFCASSVGSGAGDTQYFGPGTRLTVL.

The chain recombines TRBV2 with TRBJ2-7; 7 bases map to TRBD1. The CDR3 is 14 residues long. Germline lookup yields CDR1 SNHLY and CDR2 FYNNEI. The trim removed 6 bases at V and 2 bases at J, leaving 7 bases unmatched. This CDR3 reads CASSAGQDPYEQYF. CDR3 sequence (DNA): TGTGCCAGCAGCGCAGGACAGGACCCCTACGAGCAGTACTTC. The entire variable domain, with the rest obtained from reference TRBV2 and TRBJ2-7, is as follows: EPEVTQTPSHQVTQMGQEVILRCVPISNHLYFYWYRQILGQKVEFLVSFYNNEISEKSEIFDDQFSVERPDGSNFTLKIRSTKLEDSAMYFCASSAGQDPYEQYFGPGTRLTVT.

This sequence joins TRBV7-9 and TRBJ1-5; D might be TRBD1 (6 bases). Germline V gives CDR1 SEHNR, CDR2 FQNEAQ (reference sequence). Trimming pared 1 base from V and 6 bases from J, leaving 16 bases between. The CDR3 totals 16 residues. This CDR3 reads CASSLGDLGGSQPQHF. The CDR3 DNA is TGTGCCAGCAGCTTAGGAGATTTAGGGGGTAGTCAGCCCCAGCATTTT.

This chain uses TRBV7-8 with TRBJ2-7; 11 bases align to TRBD2. Germline V gives CDR1 SGHVS, CDR2 FQNEAQ. V lost 3 bases, J lost 4 bases, and 2 bases stayed unmatched. The CDR3 runs to 14 residues. The CDR3 sequence: CASSFGTSGYEQYF. The CDR3 DNA reads as TGTGCCAGCAGCTTTGGGACTAGCGGATACGAGCAGTACTTC. The entire variable domain, with the rest obtained from reference TRBV7-8 and TRBJ2-7, is as follows: GAGVSQSPRYKVAKRGQDVALRCDPISGHVSLFWYQQALGQGPEFLTYFQNEAQLDKSGLPSDRFFAERPEGSVSTLKIQRTQQEDSAVYLCASSFGTSGYEQYFGPGTRLTVT.

The chain employs TRBV5-4 and TRBJ2-7, with D possibly being TRBD1 (5 bases). The germline V gene has CDR1 SGHNT and CDR2 YYREEE (reference sequence). V shed 6 bases and J shed 2 bases, with 15 bases lying between them. This CDR3 contains 14 residues. The CDR3 loop is CASKTVPTTYEQYF. The CDR3, as DNA: TGTGCCAGCAAGACAGTCCCGACGACCTACGAGCAGTACTTC.

The CDR3 nucleotides read TGTGCCAGTAGTATAGTGGGGTTGGGTAATCAGCCCCAGCATTTT. It encodes CASSIVGLGNQPQHF. The chain has TRBV19 and TRBJ1-5; no definite D call. The CDR3 has 15 residues. V lost 1 base and J 4 bases, leaving 11 bases between the germline ends. The V gene's germline CDR1 is LNHDA and CDR2 SQIVND (reference sequence).

This chain joins TRBV4-1 and TRBJ2-7, with 9 bases fitting TRBD1. CDR3 size: 14 residues. V lost 5 bases and J lost 6; bases outside the gene matches: 8. Per germline, CDR1 MGHRA and CDR2 YSYEKL. The CDR3 DNA reads as TGCGCCAGCAGCTCGGGACAGGGTAGCGGCGAGCAGTACTTC. This translates into CASSSGQGSGEQYF.